This TCR beta chain was recovered during a study of T cell responses to AZD1222 COVID-19 vaccine. Trimming cost V 3 bases and J 2 bases; bases outside gene matches: 16. Germline CDR1 and CDR2: MGHRA and YSYEKL. This CDR3 region has 19 residues. In the case of this clone: Antigen: not known.

Libraries were prepared by immunoSEQ multiplex PCR; TCRdb keeps only in-frame clonotypes and omits some of them. The sample includes more than 45,000 clones, about four fifths of them seen just once. Broader study findings: Of spike-specific TCRs, nearly half reportedly target regions left unmutated in variants. Two AZD1222 administrations were followed by greater Spike-specific TCR breadth and depth. It should be noted that donors were predominantly white British and more often female, and clonal diversity was possibly underestimated.

The source is an adult in good health. Sequencing was performed on peripheral blood, taken on day 0 of AZD1222 vaccination. The rearrangement uses TRBV4-1 and TRBJ2-1; 7 positions agree with TRBD2. CDR3: CASSQDYPISGRAYNEQFF. DNA for the CDR3: TGCGCCAGCAGCCAGGACTACCCTATCTCAGGGAGGGCCTACAATGAGCAGTTCTTC.